This is a list of T cell receptor beta chains from one sample in a study of blood T cell repertoires in COVID-19. TCRdb keeps only in-frame clones here, not all; method: immunoSEQ multiplex PCR. The sample shows about 260,000 clones, around 84% of them seen only once. The sample was peripheral blood. These receptors were taken from a woman aged 60-75 years with COVID-19, enrolled during active disease. Each CDR3 is given without its conserved first and last residue. The D gene is left open where the match is weak.

>TRBV28|TRBD1
ASGTGEQPQH
>TRBV7-2|.
ASSSHAATKYQETQY
>TRBV24-1|.
ATSSPGTRNTGELF
>TRBV14|.
ASSPSDWGETQY
>TRBV6-1|.
ASSEVIGRADTEAF
>TRBV9|TRBD2
ASSHFGTSMAGELF
>TRBV29-1|.
SVGFRVHEQY
>TRBV5-1|.
ASSLGEQAPYEQY
>TRBV11-1|.
ASSLDLDTEAF
>TRBV18|.
ASSPPPALGETQY
>TRBV5-1|TRBD1
ASSLRQGQDSPLH
>TRBV3-1/TRBV3-2|TRBD2
ASSIAGDTQY